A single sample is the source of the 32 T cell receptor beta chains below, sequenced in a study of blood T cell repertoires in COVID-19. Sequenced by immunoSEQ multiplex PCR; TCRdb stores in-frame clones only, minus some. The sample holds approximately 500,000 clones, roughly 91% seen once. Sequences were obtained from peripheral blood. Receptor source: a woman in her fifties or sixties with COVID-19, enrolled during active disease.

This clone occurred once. The CDR3 nucleotides read TGTGCCAGCAGCCTCCTAGGCGGCCAGGGGTACACCTTC. Its protein is CASSLLGGQGYTF. The gene calls are TRBV7-9 and TRBJ1-2; D may be TRBD1 (6 bases). CDR3 length: 13 amino acids. Looked up from germline, CDR1 is SEHNR and CDR2 is FQNEAQ (reference sequence). Between the trimmed V and J ends, which lost 5 bases and 11 bases, there was a span of 18 bases.

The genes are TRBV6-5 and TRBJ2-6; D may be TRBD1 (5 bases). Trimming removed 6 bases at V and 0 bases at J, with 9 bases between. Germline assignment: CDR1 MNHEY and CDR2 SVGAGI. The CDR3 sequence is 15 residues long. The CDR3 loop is CASRNRSSGANVLTF. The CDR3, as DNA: TGTGCCAGCAGGAACAGGAGCTCTGGGGCCAACGTCCTGACTTTC.

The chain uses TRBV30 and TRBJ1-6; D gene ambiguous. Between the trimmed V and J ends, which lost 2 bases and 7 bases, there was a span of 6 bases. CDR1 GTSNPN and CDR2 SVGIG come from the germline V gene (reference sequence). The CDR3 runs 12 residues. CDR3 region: CAWSTVNSPLHF. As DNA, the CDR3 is TGTGCCTGGAGTACAGTGAATTCACCCCTCCACTTT.

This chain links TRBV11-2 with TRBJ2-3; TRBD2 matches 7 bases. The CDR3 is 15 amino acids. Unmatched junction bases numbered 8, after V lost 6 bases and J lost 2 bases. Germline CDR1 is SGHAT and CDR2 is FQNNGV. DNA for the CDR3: TGTGCCAGCAGAGGGCTCCGGGGGGTCACAGATACGCAGTATTTT. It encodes CASRGLRGVTDTQYF.

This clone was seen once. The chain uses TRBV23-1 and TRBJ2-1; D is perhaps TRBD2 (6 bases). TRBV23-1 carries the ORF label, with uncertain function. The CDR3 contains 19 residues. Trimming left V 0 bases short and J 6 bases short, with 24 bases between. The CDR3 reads CASSQSPEVKRQGGNEQFF. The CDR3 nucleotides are TGCGCCAGCAGTCAATCGCCCGAAGTTAAGAGGCAGGGAGGCAATGAGCAGTTCTTC.

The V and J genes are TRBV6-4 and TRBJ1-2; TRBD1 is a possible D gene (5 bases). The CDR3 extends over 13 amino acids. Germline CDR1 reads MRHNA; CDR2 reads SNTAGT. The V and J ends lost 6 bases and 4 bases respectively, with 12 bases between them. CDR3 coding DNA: TGTGCCAGCAGCCCCGGGGGGGGCTATGGCTACACCTTC. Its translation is CASSPGGGYGYTF.

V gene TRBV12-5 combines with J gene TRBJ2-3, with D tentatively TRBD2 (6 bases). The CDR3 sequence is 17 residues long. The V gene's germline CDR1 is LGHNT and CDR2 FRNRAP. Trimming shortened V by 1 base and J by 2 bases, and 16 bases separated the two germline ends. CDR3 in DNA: TGTGCTAGTGGTTTGGGATTGTTTTGGGGGGACACAGATACGCAGTATTTT. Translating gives CASGLGLFWGDTDTQYF.

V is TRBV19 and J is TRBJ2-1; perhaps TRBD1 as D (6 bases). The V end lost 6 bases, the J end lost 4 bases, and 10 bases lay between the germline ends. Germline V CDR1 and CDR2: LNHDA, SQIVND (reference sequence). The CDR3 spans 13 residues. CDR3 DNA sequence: TGTGCCAGTAGCAGGGGTAATTACAATGAGCAGTTCTTC. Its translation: CASSRGNYNEQFF.

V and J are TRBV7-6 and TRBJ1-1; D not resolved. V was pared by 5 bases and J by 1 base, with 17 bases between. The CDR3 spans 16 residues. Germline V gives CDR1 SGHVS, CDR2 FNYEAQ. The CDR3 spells CASSPAAVTRNTEAFF. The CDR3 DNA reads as TGTGCCAGCAGCCCCGCGGCCGTGACTAGGAACACTGAAGCTTTCTTT.

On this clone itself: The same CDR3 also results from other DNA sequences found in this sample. The CDR3 sequence is CSVGEGRTEAFF. In nucleotides, the CDR3 is TGCAGCGTTGGCGAGGGAAGGACTGAAGCTTTCTTT. The J gene is TRBJ1-1, the V gene TRBV29-1; D uncertain. The V end was cut by 4 bases, the J end by 5 bases, with 11 bases between. The CDR3 spans 12 residues. Germline-derived CDR1 and CDR2 are SQVTM and ANQGSEA. Drawing the rest from reference TRBV29-1 and TRBJ1-1, the complete variable domain is SAVISQKPSRDICQRGTSLTIQCQVDSQVTMMFWYRQQPGQSLTLIATANQGSEATYESGFVIDKFPISRPNLTFSTLTVSNMSPEDSSIYLCSVGEGRTEAFFGQGTRLTVV.

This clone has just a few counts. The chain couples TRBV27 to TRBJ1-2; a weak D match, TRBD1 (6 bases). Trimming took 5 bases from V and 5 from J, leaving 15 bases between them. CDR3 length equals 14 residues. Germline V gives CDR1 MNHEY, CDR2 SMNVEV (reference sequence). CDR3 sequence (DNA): TGTGCCAGCAGTGCCGGGGCAGGGGATTATGGCTACACCTTC. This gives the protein CASSAGAGDYGYTF.

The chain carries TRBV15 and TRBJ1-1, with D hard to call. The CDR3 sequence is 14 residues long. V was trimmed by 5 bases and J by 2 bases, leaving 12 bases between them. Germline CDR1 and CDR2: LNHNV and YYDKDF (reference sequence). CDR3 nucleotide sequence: TGTGCCACCAGCCTGGGAGGGTCCAACACTGAAGCTTTCTTT. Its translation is CATSLGGSNTEAFF.

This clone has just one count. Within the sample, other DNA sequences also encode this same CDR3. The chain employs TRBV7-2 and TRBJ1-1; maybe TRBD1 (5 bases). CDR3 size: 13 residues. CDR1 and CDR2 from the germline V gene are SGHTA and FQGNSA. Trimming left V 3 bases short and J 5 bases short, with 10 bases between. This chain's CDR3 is CASSLSRDTEAFF. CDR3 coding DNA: TGTGCCAGCAGCTTGAGCAGGGATACTGAAGCTTTCTTT.

CDR3: CASSVSLMSYGYTF. CDR3 coding DNA: TGTGCCAGCAGCGTAAGCCTCATGTCCTATGGCTACACCTTC. The chain combines TRBV9 with TRBJ1-2; D ambiguous. Germline loops: CDR1 SGDLS, CDR2 YYNGEE. The length of the CDR3 is 14 residues. V lost 1 base and J lost 4, with 11 bases in between.

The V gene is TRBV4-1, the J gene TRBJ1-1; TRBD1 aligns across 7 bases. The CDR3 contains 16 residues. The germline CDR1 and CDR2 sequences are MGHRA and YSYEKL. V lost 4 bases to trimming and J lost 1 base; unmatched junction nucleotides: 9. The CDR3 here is CASSRNPGQRNTEAFF. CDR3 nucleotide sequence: TGCGCCAGCAGCCGGAACCCGGGACAGAGGAACACTGAAGCTTTCTTT.

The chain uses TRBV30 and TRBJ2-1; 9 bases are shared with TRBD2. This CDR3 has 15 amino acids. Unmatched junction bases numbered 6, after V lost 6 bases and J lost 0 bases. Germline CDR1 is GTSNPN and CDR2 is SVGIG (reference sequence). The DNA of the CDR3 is TGTGCCTGTTTAGCGGGGGAAACCTCCTACAATGAGCAGTTCTTC. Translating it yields CACLAGETSYNEQFF.

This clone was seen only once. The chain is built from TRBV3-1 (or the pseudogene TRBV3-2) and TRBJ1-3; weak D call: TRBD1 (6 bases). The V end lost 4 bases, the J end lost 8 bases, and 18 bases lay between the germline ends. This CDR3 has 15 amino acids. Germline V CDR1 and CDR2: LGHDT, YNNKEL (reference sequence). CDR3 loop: CASSPTGTEGDTIYF. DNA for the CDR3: TGTGCCAGCAGCCCCACAGGGACCGAGGGGGACACCATATATTTT.

The CDR3 DNA reads TGTGCCTGGAGTGTGAAAAGCACAACTAATGAAAAACTGTTTTTT. Its protein product is CAWSVKSTTNEKLFF. The chain couples TRBV30 to TRBJ1-4; no clear D. This CDR3 contains 15 residues. V lost 0 bases to trimming and J lost 0 bases, with 8 bases between them. From germline, CDR1 is GTSNPN and CDR2 SVGIG (reference sequence).

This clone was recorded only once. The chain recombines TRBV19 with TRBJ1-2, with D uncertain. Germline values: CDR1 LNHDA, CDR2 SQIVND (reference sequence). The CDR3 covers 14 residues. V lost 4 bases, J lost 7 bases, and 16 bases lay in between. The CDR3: CASSTLAQTGGYTF. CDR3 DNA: TGTGCCAGTAGTACCCTTGCCCAGACTGGTGGCTACACCTTC.

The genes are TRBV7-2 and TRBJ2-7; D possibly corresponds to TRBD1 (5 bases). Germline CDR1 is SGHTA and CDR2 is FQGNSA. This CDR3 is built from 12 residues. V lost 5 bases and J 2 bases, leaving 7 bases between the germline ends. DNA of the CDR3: TGTGCCAGCAGCGAGACAGCCTACGAGCAGTACTTC. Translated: CASSETAYEQYF.

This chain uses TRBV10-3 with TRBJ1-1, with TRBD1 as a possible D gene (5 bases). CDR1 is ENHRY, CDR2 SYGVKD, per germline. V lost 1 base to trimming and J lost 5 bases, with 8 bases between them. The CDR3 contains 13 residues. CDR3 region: CAISEYRGTEAFF. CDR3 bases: TGTGCCATCAGTGAGTATAGGGGAACTGAAGCTTTCTTT.

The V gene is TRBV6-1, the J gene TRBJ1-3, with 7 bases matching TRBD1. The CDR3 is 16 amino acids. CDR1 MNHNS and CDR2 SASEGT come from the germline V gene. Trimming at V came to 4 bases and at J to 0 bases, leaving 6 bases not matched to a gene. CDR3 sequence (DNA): TGTGCCAGCAGTGCCGGGGACAGCTACTCTGGAAACACCATATATTTT. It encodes CASSAGDSYSGNTIYF.

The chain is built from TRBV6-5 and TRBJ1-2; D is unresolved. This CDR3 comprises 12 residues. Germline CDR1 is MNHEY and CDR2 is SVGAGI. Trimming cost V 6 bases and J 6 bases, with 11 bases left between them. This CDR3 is CASSAFGDGYTF. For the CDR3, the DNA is TGTGCCAGCAGCGCCTTTGGAGATGGCTACACCTTC.

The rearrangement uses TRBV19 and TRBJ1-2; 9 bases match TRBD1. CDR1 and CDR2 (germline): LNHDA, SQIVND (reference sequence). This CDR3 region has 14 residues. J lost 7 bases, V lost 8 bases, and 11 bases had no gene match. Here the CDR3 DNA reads TGTGCCAGTTCCCTCCGGGACAGGGTGTTTGGCTACACCTTC. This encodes CASSLRDRVFGYTF.

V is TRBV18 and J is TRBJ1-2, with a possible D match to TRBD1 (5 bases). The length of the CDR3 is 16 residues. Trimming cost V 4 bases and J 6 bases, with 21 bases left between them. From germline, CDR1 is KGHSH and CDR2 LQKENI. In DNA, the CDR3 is TGTGCCAGCTCACATTCCCAGGAAGGGGATCTTGATGGCTACACCTTC. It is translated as CASSHSQEGDLDGYTF. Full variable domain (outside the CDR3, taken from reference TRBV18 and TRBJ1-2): NAGVMQNPRHLVRRRGQEARLRCSPMKGHSHVYWYRQLPEEGLKFMVYLQKENIIDESGMPKERFSAEFPKEGPSILRIQQVVRGDSAAYFCASSHSQEGDLDGYTFGSGTRLTVV.

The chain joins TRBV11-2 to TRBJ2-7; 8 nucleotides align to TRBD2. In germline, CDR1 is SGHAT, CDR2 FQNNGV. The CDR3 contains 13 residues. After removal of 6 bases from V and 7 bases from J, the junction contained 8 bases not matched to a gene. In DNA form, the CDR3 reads TGTGCCAGCAGTAGAGCGGGCGGGGGGGAGCAGTACTTC. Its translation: CASSRAGGGEQYF.

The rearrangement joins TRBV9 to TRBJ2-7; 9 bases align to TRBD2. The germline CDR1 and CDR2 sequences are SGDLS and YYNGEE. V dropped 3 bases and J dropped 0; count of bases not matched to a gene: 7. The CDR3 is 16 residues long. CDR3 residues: CASSAGTSLSSYEQYF. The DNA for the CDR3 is TGTGCCAGCAGCGCTGGGACTAGCTTAAGCTCCTACGAGCAGTACTTC.

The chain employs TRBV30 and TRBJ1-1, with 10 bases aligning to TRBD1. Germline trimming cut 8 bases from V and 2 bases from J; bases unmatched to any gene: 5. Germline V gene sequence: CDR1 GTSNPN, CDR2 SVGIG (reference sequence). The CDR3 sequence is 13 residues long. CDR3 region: CAVRDRGNTEAFF. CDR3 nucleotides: TGTGCCGTAAGGGACAGGGGCAACACTGAAGCTTTCTTT.

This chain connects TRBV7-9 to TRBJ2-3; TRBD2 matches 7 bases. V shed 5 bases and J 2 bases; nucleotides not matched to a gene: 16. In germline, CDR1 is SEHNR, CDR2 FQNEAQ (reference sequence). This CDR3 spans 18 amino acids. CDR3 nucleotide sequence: TGTGCCAGCAGCCCTACCCGCTGGGCGAGCGGGAACACAGATACGCAGTATTTT. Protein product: CASSPTRWASGNTDTQYF.

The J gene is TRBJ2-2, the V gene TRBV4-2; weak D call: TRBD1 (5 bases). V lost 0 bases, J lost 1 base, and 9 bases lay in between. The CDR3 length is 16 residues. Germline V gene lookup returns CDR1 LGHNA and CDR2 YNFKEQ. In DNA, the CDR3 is TGTGCCAGCAGCCAAGATACAGGTCTGAACACCGGGGAGCTGTTTTTT. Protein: CASSQDTGLNTGELFF.

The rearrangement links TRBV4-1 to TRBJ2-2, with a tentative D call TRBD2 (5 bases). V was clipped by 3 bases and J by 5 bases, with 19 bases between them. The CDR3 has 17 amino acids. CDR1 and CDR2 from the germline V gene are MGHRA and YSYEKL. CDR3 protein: CASSHHPTTRVTGELFF. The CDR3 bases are TGCGCCAGCAGCCACCACCCCACCACTAGGGTGACCGGGGAGCTGTTTTTT.

The CDR3 loop is CASSLVGQGVNEQFF. CDR3 nucleotides: TGCGCCAGCAGCTTGGTGGGACAGGGGGTCAATGAGCAGTTCTTC. The chain combines TRBV5-1 with TRBJ2-1; 11 bases line up with TRBD1. V shed 0 bases, J shed 6 bases, and the junction held 2 bases outside the gene matches. CDR1 is SGHRS and CDR2 is YFSETQ in the germline V gene. The CDR3 covers 15 residues.